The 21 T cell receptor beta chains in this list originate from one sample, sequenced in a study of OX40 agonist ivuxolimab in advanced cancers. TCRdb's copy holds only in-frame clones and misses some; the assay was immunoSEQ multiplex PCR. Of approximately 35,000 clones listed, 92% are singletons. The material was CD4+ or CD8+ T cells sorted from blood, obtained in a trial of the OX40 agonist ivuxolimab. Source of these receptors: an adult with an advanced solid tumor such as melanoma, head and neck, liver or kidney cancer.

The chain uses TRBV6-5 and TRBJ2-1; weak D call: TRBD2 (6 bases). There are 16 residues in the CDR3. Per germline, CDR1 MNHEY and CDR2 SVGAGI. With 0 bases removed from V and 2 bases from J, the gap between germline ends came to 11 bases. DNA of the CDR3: TGTGCCAGCAGTTACTCGTCGGGAGATACCTACAATGAGCAGTTCTTC. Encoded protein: CASSYSSGDTYNEQFF.

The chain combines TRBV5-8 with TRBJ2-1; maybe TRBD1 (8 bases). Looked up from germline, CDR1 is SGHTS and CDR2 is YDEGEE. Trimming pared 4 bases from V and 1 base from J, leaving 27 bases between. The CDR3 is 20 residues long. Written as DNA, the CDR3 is TGTGCCAGCAGCCCCCTTTCACCCGGACAGGGAGGGATTTCCTACAATGAGCAGTTCTTC. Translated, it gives CASSPLSPGQGGISYNEQFF.

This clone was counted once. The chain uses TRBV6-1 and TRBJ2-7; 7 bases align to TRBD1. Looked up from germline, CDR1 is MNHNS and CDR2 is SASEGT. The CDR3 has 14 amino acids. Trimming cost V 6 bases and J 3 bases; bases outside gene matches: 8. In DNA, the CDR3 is TGTGCCAGCAGCTCCAAGGGACAGTTCTACGAGCAGTACTTC. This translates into CASSSKGQFYEQYF.

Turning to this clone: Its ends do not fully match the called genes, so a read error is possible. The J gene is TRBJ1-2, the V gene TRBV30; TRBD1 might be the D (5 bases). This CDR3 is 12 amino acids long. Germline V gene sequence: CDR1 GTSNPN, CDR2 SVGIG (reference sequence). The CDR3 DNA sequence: TGTGCCTGGAGCCATGGGAATGGGGGTAAACAGTTC. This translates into CAWSHGNGGKQF. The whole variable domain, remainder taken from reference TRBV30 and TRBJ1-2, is SQTIHQWPATLVQPVGSPLSLECTVEGTSNPNLYWYRQAAGRGLQLLFYSVGIGQISSEVPQNLSASRPQDRQFILSSKKLLLSDSGFYLCAWSHGNGGKQFGSGTRLTVV.

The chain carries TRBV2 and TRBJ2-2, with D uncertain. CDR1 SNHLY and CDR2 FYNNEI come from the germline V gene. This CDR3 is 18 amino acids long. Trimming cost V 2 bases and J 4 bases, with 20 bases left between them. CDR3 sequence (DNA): TGTGCCAGCAGTGAATTAACCCTCAGGTCGCTAATCACCGGGGAGCTGTTTTTT. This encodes CASSELTLRSLITGELFF.

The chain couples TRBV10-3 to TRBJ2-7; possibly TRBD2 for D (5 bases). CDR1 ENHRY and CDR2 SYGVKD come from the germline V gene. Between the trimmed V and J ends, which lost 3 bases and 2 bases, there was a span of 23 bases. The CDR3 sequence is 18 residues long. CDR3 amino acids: CAISDRPDSTTPPYEQYF. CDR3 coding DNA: TGTGCCATCAGTGACCGCCCGGACTCTACAACGCCTCCCTACGAGCAGTACTTC.

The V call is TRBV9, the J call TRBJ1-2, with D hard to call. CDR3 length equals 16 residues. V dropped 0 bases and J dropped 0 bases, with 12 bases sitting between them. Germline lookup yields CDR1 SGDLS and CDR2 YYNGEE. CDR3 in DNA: TGTGCCAGCAGCGTAGACCGGCAGAACCCTAACTATGGCTACACCTTC. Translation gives CASSVDRQNPNYGYTF. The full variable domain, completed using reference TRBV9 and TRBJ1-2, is DSGVTQTPKHLITATGQRVTLRCSPRSGDLSVYWYQQSLDQGLQFLIQYYNGEERAKGNILERFSAQQFPDLHSELNLSSLELGDSALYFCASSVDRQNPNYGYTFGSGTRLTVV.

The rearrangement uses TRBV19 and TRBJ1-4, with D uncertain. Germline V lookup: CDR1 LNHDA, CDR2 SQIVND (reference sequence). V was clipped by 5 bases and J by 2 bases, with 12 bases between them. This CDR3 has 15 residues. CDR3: CASSPSGPTNEKLFF. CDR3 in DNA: TGTGCCAGTAGTCCCTCCGGGCCCACTAATGAAAAACTGTTTTTT.

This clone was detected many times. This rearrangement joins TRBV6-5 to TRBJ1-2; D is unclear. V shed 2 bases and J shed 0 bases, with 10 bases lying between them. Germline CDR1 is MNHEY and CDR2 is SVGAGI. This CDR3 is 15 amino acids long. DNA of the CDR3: TGTGCCAGCAGTTACGGCCCGACACCTAACTATGGCTACACCTTC. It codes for CASSYGPTPNYGYTF.

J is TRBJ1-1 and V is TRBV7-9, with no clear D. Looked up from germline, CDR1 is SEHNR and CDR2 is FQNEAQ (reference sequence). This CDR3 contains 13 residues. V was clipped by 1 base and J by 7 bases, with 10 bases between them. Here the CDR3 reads CASSLVQAGEAFF. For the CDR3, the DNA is TGTGCCAGCAGCTTAGTCCAGGCAGGTGAAGCTTTCTTT.

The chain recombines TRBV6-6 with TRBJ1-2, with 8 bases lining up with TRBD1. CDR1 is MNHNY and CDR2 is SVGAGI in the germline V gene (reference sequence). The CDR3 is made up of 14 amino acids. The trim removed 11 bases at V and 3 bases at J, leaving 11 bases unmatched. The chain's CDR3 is CAVPGRDRYYGYTF. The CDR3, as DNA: TGTGCCGTTCCGGGTCGGGACAGGTACTATGGCTACACCTTC.

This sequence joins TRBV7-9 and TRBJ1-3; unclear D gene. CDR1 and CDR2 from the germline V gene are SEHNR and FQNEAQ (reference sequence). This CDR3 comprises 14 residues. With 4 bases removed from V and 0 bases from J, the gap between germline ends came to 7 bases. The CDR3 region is CASSSPFSGNTIYF. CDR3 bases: TGTGCCAGCAGCTCTCCCTTCTCTGGAAACACCATATATTTT.

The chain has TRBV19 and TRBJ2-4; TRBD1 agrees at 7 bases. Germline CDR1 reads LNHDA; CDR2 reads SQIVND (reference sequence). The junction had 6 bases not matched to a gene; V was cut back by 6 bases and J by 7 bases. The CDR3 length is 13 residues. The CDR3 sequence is CASSLGGRNIQYF. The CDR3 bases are TGTGCCAGTAGCCTAGGGGGCCGGAACATTCAGTACTTC.

This CDR3 reads CASRFGQGANEKLFF. The CDR3 DNA reads as TGTGCCAGCAGGTTTGGTCAGGGGGCGAATGAAAAACTGTTTTTT. The chain uses TRBV28 and TRBJ1-4; TRBD1 matches at 8 bases. CDR3 length equals 15 residues. From germline, CDR1 is MDHEN and CDR2 SYDVKM. The trim removed 6 bases at V and 5 bases at J, leaving 8 bases unmatched.

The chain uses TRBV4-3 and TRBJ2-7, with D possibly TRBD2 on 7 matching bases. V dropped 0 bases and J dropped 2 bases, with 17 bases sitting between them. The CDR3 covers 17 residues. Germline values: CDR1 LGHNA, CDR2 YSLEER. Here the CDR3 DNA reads TGCGCCAGCAGCCAAGACGCGGGGGCGGGATACACCTACGAGCAGTACTTC. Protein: CASSQDAGAGYTYEQYF.

This CDR3 reads CASSLVLLLQLEAFF. CDR3 nucleotides: TGTGCCAGCAGCTTGGTCCTGCTTCTGCAACTTGAAGCTTTCTTT. V and J are TRBV5-8 and TRBJ1-1; D uncertain. Trimming took off 0 bases at V and 7 bases at J, with 16 bases between the two ends. Per germline, CDR1 SGHTS and CDR2 YDEGEE. This CDR3 has 15 residues.

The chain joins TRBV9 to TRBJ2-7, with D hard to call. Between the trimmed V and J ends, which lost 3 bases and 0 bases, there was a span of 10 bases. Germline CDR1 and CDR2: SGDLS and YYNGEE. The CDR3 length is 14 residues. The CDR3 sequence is CASSAFAGSYEQYF. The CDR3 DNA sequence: TGTGCCAGCAGCGCATTTGCCGGCTCCTACGAGCAGTACTTC.

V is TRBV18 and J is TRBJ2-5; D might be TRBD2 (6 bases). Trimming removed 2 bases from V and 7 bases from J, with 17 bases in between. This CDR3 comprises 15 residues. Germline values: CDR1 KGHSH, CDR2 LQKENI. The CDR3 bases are TGTGCCAGCTCACCAAGAGGCCCGACGCGGGGGACCCAGTACTTC. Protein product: CASSPRGPTRGTQYF.

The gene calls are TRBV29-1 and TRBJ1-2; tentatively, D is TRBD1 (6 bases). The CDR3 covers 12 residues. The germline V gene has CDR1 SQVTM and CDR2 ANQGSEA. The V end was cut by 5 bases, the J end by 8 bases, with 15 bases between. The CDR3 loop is CSVRQGYEGYTF. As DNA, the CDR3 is TGCAGCGTTCGTCAGGGGTATGAGGGCTACACCTTC.

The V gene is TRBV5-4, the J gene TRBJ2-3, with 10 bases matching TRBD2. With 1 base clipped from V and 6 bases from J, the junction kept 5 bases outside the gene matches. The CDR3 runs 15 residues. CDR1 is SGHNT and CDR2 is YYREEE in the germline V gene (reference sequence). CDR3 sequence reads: CASSLSAGGPDTQYF. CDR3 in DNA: TGTGCCAGCAGCTTGTCAGCGGGAGGGCCGGATACGCAGTATTTT.

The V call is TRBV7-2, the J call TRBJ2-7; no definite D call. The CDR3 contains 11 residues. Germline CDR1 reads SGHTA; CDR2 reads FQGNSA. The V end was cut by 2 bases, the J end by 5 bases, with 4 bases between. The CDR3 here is CASSLSHEQYF. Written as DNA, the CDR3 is TGTGCCAGCAGCTTAAGCCACGAGCAGTACTTC.